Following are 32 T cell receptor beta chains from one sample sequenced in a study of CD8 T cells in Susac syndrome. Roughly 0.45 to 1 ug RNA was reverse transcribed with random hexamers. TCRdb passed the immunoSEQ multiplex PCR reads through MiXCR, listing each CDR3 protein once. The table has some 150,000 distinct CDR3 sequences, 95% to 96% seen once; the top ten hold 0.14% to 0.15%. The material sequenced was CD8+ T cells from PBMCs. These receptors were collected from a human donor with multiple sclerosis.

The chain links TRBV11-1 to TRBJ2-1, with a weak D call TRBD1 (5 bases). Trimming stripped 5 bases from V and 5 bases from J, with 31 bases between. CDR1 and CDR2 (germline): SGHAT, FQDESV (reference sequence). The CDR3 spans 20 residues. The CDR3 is CASSPPPFAGNGPVNNEQFF. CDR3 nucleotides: TGTGCCAGCAGCCCCCCCCCGTTCGCAGGGAATGGGCCAGTGAACAATGAGCAGTTCTTC.

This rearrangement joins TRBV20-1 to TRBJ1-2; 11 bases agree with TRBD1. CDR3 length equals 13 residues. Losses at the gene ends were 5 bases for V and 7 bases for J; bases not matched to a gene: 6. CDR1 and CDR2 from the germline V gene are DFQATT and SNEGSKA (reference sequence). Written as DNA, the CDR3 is TGCAGTGCTCGTGGACAGGGGGCGGGTGGCTACACCTTC. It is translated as CSARGQGAGGYTF.

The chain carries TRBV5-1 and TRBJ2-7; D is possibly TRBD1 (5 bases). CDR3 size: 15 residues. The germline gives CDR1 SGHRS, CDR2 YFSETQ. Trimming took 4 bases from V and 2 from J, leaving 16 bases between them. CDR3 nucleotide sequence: TGCGCCAGCAGCCAACCTAGTGGGGCACCCTACGAGCAGTACTTC. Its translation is CASSQPSGAPYEQYF.

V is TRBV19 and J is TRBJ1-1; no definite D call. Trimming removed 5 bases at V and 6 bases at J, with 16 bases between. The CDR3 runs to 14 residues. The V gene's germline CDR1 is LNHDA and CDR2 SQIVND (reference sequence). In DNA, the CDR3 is TGTGCCAGTAGTGCCCGGGCCCTCCAGGCTGAAGCTTTCTTT. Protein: CASSARALQAEAFF.

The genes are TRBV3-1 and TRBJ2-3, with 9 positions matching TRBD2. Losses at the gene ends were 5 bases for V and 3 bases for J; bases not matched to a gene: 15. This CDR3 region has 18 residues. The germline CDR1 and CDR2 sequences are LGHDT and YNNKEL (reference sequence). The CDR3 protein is CASSEVAGEQRRTDTQYF. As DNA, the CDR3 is TGTGCCAGCAGCGAAGTAGCGGGGGAACAACGCAGGACAGATACGCAGTATTTT.

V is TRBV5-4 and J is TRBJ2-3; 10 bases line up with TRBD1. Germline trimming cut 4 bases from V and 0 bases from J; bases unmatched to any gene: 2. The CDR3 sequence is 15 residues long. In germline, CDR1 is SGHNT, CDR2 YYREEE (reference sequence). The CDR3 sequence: CASSRGQGSTDTQYF. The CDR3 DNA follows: TGTGCCAGCAGCAGGGGACAGGGGAGCACAGATACGCAGTATTTT. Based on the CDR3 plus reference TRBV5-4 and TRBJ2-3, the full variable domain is ETGVTQSPTHLIKTRGQQVTLRCSSQSGHNTVSWYQQALGQGPQFIFQYYREEENGRGNFPPRFSGLQFPNYSSELNVNALELDDSALYLCASSRGQGSTDTQYFGPGTRLTVL.

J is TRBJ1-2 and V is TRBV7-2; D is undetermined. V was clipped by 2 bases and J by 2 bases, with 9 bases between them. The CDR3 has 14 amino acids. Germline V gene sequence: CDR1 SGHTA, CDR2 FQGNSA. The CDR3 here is CASSLTPGNYGYTF. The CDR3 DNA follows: TGTGCCAGCAGCTTAACTCCGGGGAACTATGGCTACACCTTC.

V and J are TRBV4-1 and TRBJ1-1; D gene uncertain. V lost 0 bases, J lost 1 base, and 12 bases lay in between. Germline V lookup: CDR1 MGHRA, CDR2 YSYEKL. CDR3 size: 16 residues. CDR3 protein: CASSQDPTGRNTEAFF. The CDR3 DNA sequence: TGCGCCAGCAGCCAAGATCCCACGGGTAGGAACACTGAAGCTTTCTTT.

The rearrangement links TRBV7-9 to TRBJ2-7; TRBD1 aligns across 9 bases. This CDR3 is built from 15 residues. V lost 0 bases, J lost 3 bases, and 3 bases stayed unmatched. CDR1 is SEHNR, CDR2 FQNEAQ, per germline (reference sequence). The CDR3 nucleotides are TGTGCCAGCAGCTTAGCGGAGGGACAGGGCTACGAGCAGTACTTC. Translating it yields CASSLAEGQGYEQYF. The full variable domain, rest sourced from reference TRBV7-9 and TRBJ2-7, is DTGVSQNPRHKITKRGQNVTFRCDPISEHNRLYWYRQTLGQGPEFLTYFQNEAQLEKSRLLSDRFSAERPKGSFSTLEIQRTEQGDSAMYLCASSLAEGQGYEQYFGPGTRLTVT.

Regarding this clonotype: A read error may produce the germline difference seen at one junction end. This CDR3 is CASTLQPNEQFF. The CDR3 bases are TGTGCCAGCACCTTACAGCCCAATGAGCAGTTCTTC. The genes are TRBV7-9 and TRBJ2-1; D gene ambiguous. The germline CDR1 and CDR2 sequences are SEHNR and FQNEAQ (reference sequence). The CDR3 is made up of 12 amino acids.

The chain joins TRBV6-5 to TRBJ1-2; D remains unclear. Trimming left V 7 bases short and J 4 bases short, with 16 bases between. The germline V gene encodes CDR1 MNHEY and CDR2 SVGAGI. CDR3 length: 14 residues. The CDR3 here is CASTSNFRVYGYTF. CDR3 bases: TGTGCCAGCACGTCCAACTTTCGGGTCTATGGCTACACCTTC.

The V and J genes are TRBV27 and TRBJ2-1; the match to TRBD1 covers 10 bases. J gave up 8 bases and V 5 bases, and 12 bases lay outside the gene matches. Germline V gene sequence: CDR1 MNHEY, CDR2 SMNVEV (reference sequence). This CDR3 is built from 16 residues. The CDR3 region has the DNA TGTGCCAGCAGTCTCCGGGACAGGGGTAGAGGCGATGAGCAGTTCTTC. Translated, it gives CASSLRDRGRGDEQFF.

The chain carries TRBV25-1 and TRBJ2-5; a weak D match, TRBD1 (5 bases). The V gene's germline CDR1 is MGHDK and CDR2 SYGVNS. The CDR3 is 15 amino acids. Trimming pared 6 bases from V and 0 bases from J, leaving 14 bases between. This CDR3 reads CASSPPGSYQETQYF. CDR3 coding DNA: TGTGCCAGCAGCCCCCCAGGGTCGTACCAAGAGACCCAGTACTTC.

The CDR3 sequence: CASNRDRRNQPQHF. The CDR3 nucleotides read TGTGCCAGCAACCGGGACCGAAGAAATCAGCCCCAGCATTTT. The chain combines TRBV11-2 with TRBJ1-5, with a tentative D call TRBD1 (5 bases). V lost 7 bases, J lost 4 bases, and 14 bases lay in between. This CDR3 is built from 14 residues. Germline lookup yields CDR1 SGHAT and CDR2 FQNNGV.

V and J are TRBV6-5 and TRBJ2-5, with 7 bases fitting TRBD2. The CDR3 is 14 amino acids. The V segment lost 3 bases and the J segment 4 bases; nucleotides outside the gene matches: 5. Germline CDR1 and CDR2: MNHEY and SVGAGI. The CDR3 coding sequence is TGTGCCAGCAGTTATTTAACTAGCGCAGAGACCCAGTACTTC. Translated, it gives CASSYLTSAETQYF.

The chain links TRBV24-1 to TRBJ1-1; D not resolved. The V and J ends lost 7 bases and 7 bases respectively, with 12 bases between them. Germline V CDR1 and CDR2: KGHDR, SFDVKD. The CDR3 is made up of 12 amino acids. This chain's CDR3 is CATSPRGLEAFF. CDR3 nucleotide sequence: TGTGCCACCAGCCCACGGGGTCTTGAAGCTTTCTTT.

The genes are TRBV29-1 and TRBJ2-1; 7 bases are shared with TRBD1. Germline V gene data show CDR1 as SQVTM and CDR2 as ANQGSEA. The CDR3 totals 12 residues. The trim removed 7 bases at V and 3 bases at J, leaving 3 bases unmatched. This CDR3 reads CSGGTVYNEQFF. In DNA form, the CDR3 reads TGCAGCGGTGGGACAGTCTACAATGAGCAGTTCTTC.

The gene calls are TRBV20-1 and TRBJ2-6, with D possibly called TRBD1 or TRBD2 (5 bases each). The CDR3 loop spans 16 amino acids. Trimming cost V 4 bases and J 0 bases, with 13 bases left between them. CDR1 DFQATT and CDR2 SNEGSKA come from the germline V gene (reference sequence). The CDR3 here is CSAIRYGASGANVLTF. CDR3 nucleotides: TGCAGTGCTATCCGCTACGGGGCCTCTGGGGCCAACGTCCTGACTTTC.

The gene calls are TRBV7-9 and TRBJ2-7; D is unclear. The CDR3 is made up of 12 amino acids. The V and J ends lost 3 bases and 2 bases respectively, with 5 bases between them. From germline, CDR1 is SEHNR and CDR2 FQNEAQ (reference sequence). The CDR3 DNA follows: TGTGCCAGCAGCTTCGGCACCTACGAGCAGTACGTC. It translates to CASSFGTYEQYV.

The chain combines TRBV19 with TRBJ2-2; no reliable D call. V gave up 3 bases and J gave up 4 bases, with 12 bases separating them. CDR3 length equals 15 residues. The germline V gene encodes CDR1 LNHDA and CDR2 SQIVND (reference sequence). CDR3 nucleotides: TGTGCCAGTAGTATCGAGGTGGTAGGCACCGGGGAGCTGTTTTTT. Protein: CASSIEVVGTGELFF.

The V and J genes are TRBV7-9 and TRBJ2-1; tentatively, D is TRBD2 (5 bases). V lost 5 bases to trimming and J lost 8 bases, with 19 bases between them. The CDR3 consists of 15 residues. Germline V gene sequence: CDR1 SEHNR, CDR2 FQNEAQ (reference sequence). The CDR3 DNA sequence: TGTGCCAGCAGCCCACATCAGAGGGCACACGATGAGCAGTTCTTC. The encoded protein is CASSPHQRAHDEQFF.

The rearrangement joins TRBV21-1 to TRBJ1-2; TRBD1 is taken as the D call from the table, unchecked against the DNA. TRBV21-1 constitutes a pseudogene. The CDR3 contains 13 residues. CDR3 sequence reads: CASSKKGDYGYTF. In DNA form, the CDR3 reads TGTGCCAGCAGCAAAAAGGGGGACTATGGCTACACCTTC.

CDR3 sequence reads: CSAKAGETQYF. The CDR3 DNA sequence: TGCAGTGCTAAAGCTGGAGAGACCCAGTACTTC. The chain is built from TRBV20-1 and TRBJ2-5; no firm D call. This CDR3 has 11 amino acids. Trimming pared 4 bases from V and 4 bases from J, leaving 7 bases between. Germline CDR1 DFQATT, CDR2 SNEGSKA (reference sequence).

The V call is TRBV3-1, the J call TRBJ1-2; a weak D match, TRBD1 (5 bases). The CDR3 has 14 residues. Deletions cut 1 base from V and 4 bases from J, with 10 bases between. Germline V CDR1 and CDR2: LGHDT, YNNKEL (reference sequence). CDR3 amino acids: CASSQGGEGYGYTF. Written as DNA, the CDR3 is TGTGCCAGCAGCCAAGGGGGCGAAGGCTATGGCTACACCTTC.

The CDR3 DNA follows: TGTGCCAGCAGTTACTCACGGACAATGAACACTGAAGCTTTCTTT. Amino acid sequence: CASSYSRTMNTEAFF. The chain is built from TRBV6-5 and TRBJ1-1; D might be TRBD1 (5 bases). Trimming stripped 0 bases from V and 0 bases from J, with 8 bases between. CDR1 is MNHEY and CDR2 is SVGAGI in the germline V gene. CDR3 length: 15 residues.

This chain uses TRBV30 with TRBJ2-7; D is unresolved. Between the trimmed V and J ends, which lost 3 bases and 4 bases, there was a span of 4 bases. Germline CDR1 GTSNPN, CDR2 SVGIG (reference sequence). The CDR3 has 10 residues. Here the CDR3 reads CAWSGYEQYF. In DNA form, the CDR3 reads TGTGCCTGGAGCGGGTACGAGCAGTACTTC.

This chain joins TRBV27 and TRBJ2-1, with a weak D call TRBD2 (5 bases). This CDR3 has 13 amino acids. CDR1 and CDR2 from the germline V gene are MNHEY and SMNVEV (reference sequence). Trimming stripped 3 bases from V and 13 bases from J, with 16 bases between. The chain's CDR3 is CASSFGLRASQFF. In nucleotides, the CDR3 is TGTGCCAGCAGTTTCGGACTGCGGGCCAGTCAGTTCTTC.

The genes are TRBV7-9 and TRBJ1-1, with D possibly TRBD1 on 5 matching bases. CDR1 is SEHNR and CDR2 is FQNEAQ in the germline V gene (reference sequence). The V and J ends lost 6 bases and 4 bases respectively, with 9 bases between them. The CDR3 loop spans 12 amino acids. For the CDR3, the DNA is TGTGCCAGCAGATCAGACAGCACTGAAGCTTTCTTT. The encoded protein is CASRSDSTEAFF.

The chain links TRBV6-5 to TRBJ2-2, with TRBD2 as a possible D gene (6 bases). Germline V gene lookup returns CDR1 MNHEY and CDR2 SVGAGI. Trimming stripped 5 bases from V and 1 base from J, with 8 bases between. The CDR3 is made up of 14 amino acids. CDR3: CASSTSLNTGELFF. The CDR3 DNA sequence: TGTGCCAGCAGTACTAGCTTGAACACCGGGGAGCTGTTTTTT.

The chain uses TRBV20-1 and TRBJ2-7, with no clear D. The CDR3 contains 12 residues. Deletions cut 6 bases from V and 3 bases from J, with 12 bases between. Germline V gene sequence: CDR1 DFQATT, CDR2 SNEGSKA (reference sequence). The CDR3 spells CSAPPNDYEQYF. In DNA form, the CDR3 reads TGCAGTGCCCCCCCCAACGACTACGAGCAGTACTTC.

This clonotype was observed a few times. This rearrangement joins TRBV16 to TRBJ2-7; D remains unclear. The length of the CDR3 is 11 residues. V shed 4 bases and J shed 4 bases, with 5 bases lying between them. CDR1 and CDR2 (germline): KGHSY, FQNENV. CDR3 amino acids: CASSPGYEQYF. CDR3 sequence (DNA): TGTGCCAGCAGCCCCGGTTACGAGCAGTACTTC.

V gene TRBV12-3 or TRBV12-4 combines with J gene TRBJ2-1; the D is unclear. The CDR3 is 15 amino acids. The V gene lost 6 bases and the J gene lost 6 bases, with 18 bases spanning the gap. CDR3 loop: CASSPLSRPSNEQFF. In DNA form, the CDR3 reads TGTGCCAGCAGCCCACTGTCGAGGCCGAGCAATGAGCAGTTCTTC.